This is a list of T cell receptor beta chains from one sample in a study of T cell repertoires in cytomegalovirus infection. Using its own MiXCR run on the reads, TCRdb lists one record per CDR3 protein. The sample shows hundreds of thousands of distinct CDR3 sequences, approximately 24% of them seen only once. Sequenced: CD8+ T cells from PBMCs. The receptors were sampled from a human donor in good health (CMV status not recorded). Some clones in this sample may be carry-over from other donors' samples. The CDR3 runs from the conserved cysteine through the conserved F or W. D genes are given only for firm matches. Clone size is not always given. Where it is, it says once, few, many or a class for expanded clones.

14,.,TRBV20-1,TRBD1,TRBJ1-2,CSARSPRGDYGYTF,TGCAGTGCTAGATCCCCCAGGGGGGACTATGGCTACACCTTC
14,many,TRBV28,.,TRBJ1-5,CASSLWGGNQPQHF,TGTGCCAGCAGTTTGTGGGGGGGCAATCAGCCCCAGCATTTT
14,.,TRBV29-1,.,TRBJ2-4,CSVTRQKAKNIQYF,TGCAGCGTTACACGACAGAAAGCCAAAAACATTCAGTACTTC
21,.,TRBV6-2/TRBV6-3,.,TRBJ1-1,CASKSAGTVKWIGSGNTEAFF,TGTGCCAGCAAATCCGCCGGGACTGTAAAATGGATAGGCTCAGGGAACACTGAAGCTTTCTTT
17,few,TRBV28,.,TRBJ2-3,CASSFPAILSSTDTQYF,TGTGCCAGCAGTTTCCCCGCGATTCTATCTAGCACAGATACGCAGTATTTT
15,many,TRBV7-8,TRBD2,TRBJ2-3,CASSLEGGGTDTQYF,TGTGCCAGCAGCTTAGAAGGCGGGGGGACCGATACGCAGTATTTT
16,.,TRBV27,.,TRBJ1-1,CASSLIQGLEGTEAFF,TGTGCCAGCAGTTTAATTCAGGGCCTGGAGGGGACTGAAGCTTTCTTT
16,many,TRBV6-6,.,TRBJ1-6,CASSLQDPSYNSPLHF,TGTGCCAGCAGCCTACAGGACCCCTCCTATAATTCACCCCTCCACTTT
16,few,TRBV29-1,TRBD1,TRBJ2-2,CSVAVEGQGRTGELFF,TGCAGCGTTGCGGTCGAGGGACAGGGGCGGACCGGGGAGCTGTTTTTT
16,.,TRBV4-2,TRBD2,TRBJ2-7,CASSHSGTSGNYEQYF,TGTGCCAGCAGCCACTCCGGGACTAGCGGAAACTACGAGCAGTACTTC
15,.,TRBV7-8,TRBD1,TRBJ1-5,CASTQDRGPSQPQHF,TGTGCCAGCACCCAAGACAGGGGCCCGAGTCAGCCCCAGCATTTT
16,few,TRBV12-3/TRBV12-4,TRBD2,TRBJ2-5,CASITSGGRTKETQYF,TGTGCCAGCATTACCAGCGGGGGGCGAACAAAAGAGACCCAGTACTTC
14,.,TRBV20-1,.,TRBJ1-3,CSASLPNSGNTIYF,TGCAGTGCTAGCCTCCCTAACTCTGGAAACACCATATATTTT
19,many,TRBV7-2,.,TRBJ2-2,CASSLPSGWIGSNTGELFF,TGTGCCAGCAGCTTGCCCAGCGGCTGGATTGGCTCGAACACCGGGGAGCTGTTTTTT
16,few,TRBV7-6,.,TRBJ2-1,CASRPESGGPASMEFF,TGTGCCAGCAGGCCAGAAAGTGGGGGTCCCGCATCTATGGAGTTCTTC
15,few,TRBV4-3,.,TRBJ2-3,CASSQSWGAADTQYF,TGCGCCAGCAGCCAATCCTGGGGGGCTGCAGATACGCAGTATTTT
12,few,TRBV20-1,.,TRBJ1-5,CSASAVGQPQHF,TGCAGTGCTAGTGCAGTGGGTCAGCCCCAGCATTTT
13,few,TRBV6-2/TRBV6-3,.,TRBJ1-2,CASSSIILDGYTF,TGTGCCAGCAGTTCGATTATTTTGGATGGCTACACCTTC
13,few,TRBV11-3,.,TRBJ2-3,CASSLEPLDTQYF,TGTGCCAGCAGCTTAGAGCCGCTGGATACGCAGTATTTT
15,.,TRBV19,.,TRBJ2-1,CASTAGLSSYNEQFF,TGTGCCAGTACCGCGGGGCTCAGCTCCTACAATGAGCAGTTCTTC
13,few,TRBV20-1,.,TRBJ2-1,CSAGRKLYNEQFF,TGCAGTGCCGGACGGAAACTTTACAATGAGCAGTTCTTC
14,few,TRBV6-1,.,TRBJ1-5,CASSLRAEREPQHF,TGTGCCAGCAGCCTCAGGGCGGAAAGGGAGCCCCAGCATTTT
18,.,TRBV13,TRBD2,TRBJ2-5,CASSPLRNSGGIQETQYF,TGTGCCAGCAGCCCGCTCCGCAATAGCGGGGGTATTCAAGAGACCCAGTACTTC
15,few,TRBV7-9,TRBD2,TRBJ2-1,CASRNLAGDYNEQFF,TGTGCCAGCAGAAACCTAGCGGGTGACTACAATGAGCAGTTCTTC
15,few,TRBV7-6,.,TRBJ1-1,CASSWGGGHNTEAFF,TGTGCCAGCAGCTGGGGGGGGGGGCACAACACTGAAGCTTTCTTT
16,.,TRBV7-4,.,TRBJ1-1,CASSQIPSPQGAEAFF,TGTGCCAGCAGCCAAATCCCGAGTCCCCAAGGAGCTGAAGCTTTCTTT
14,.,TRBV2,.,TRBJ2-7,CASRGGKSSYEQYF,TGTGCCAGCAGGGGCGGGAAGAGCTCCTACGAGCAGTACTTC
13,.,TRBV2,.,TRBJ2-1,CASIPQGRHEQFF,TGTGCCAGCATCCCACAGGGGAGGCATGAGCAGTTCTTC
13,few,TRBV2,.,TRBJ2-2,CASSRLVTGELFF,TGTGCCAGCAGTAGACTGGTCACCGGGGAGCTGTTTTTT
15,many,TRBV12-3/TRBV12-4,TRBD1,TRBJ2-7,CASSLIQGAVYEQYF,TGTGCCAGCAGTTTAATACAGGGGGCCGTCTACGAGCAGTACTTC
13,.,TRBV4-3,.,TRBJ1-1,CANSQALDTEAFF,TGCGCCAACAGCCAAGCTTTGGACACTGAAGCTTTCTTT
13,many,TRBV7-9,.,TRBJ2-2,CASSYRAPGELFF,TGTGCCAGCAGTTACAGGGCTCCCGGGGAGCTGTTTTTT
12,.,TRBV28,.,TRBJ2-1,CASVKLGNEQFF,TGTGCCAGCGTAAAATTAGGCAATGAGCAGTTCTTC
18,few,TRBV20-1,.,TRBJ1-2,CSARVRAYTGSPGNGYTF,TGCAGTGCTAGAGTCCGGGCCTATACGGGGAGCCCAGGGAATGGCTACACCTTC
14,.,TRBV20-1,.,TRBJ2-6,CSARRETGANVLTF,TGCAGTGCTAGACGGGAGACTGGGGCCAACGTCCTGACTTTC
16,.,TRBV15,.,TRBJ2-1,CATSRGVQAVYNEQFF,TGTGCCACCAGCAGAGGGGTACAGGCGGTTTACAATGAGCAGTTCTTC